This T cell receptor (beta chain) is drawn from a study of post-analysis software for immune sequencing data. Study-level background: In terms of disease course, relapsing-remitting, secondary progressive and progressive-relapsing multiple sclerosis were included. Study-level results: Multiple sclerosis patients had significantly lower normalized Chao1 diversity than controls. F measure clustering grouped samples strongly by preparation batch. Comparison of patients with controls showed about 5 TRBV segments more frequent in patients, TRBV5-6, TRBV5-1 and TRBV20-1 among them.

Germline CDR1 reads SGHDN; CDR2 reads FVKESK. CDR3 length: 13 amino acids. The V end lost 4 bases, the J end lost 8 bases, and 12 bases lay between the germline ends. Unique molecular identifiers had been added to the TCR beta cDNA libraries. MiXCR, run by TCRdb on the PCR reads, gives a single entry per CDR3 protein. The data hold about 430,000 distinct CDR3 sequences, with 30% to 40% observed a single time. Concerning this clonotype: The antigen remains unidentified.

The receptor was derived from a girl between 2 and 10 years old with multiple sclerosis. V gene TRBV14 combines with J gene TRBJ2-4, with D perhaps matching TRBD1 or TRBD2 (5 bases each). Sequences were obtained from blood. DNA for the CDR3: TGTGCCAGCAGCCGAGACATGGGGGACATTCAGTACTTC. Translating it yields CASSRDMGDIQYF.